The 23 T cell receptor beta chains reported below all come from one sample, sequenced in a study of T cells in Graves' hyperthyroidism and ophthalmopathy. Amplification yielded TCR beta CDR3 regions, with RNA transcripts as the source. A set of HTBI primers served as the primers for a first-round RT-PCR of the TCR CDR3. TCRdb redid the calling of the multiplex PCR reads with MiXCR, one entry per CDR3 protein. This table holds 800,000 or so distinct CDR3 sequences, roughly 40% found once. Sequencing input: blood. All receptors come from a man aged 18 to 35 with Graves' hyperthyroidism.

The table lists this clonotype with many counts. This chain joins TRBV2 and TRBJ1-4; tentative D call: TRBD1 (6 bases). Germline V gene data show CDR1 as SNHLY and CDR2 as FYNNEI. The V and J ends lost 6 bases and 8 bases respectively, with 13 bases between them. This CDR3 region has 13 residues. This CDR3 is CASRSHTGEKLFF. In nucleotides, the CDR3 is TGTGCCAGCAGGAGTCACACAGGGGAAAAACTGTTTTTT.

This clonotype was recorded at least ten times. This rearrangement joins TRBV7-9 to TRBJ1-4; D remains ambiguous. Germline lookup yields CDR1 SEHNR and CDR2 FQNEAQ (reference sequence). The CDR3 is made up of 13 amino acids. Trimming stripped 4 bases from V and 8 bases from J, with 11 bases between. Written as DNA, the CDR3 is TGTGCCAGCAGCTGGCCGGCGGGGGAAAAACTGTTTTTT. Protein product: CASSWPAGEKLFF.

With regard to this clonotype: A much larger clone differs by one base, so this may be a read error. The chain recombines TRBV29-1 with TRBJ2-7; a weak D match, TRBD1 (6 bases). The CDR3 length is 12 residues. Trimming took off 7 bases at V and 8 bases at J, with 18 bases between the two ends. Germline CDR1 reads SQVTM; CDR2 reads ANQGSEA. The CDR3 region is CSAGGRGHKQYF. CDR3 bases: TGCAGCGCTGGCGGCAGGGGACACAAGCAGTACTTC.

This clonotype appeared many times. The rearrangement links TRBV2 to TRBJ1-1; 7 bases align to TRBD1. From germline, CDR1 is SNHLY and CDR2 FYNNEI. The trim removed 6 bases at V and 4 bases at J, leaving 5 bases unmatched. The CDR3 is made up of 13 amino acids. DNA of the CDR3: TGTGCCAGCAGCGGACAGGCCGGCACTGAAGCTTTCTTT. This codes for CASSGQAGTEAFF.

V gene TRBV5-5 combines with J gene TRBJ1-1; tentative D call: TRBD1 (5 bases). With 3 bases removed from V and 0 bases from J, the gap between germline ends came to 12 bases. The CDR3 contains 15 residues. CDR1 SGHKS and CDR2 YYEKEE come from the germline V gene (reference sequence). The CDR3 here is CASSWDDRMNTEAFF. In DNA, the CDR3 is TGTGCCAGCAGCTGGGACGACAGAATGAACACTGAAGCTTTCTTT.

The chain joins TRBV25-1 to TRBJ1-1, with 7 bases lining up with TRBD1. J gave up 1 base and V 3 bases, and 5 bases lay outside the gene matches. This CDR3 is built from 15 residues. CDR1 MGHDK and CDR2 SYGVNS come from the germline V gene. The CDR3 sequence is CASSDLRTGNTEAFF. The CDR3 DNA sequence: TGTGCCAGCAGTGACCTCAGGACAGGGAACACTGAAGCTTTCTTT.

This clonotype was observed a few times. CDR3 protein: CASSRGLAGRETQYF. CDR3 sequence (DNA): TGTGCCAGCAGCCGGGGACTAGCGGGGAGAGAGACCCAGTACTTC. The rearrangement links TRBV6-5 to TRBJ2-5, with 13 bases identical to TRBD2. The CDR3 runs to 15 residues. Trimming took 6 bases from V and 4 from J; bases not matched to a gene: 5. Germline assignment: CDR1 MNHEY and CDR2 SVGAGI.

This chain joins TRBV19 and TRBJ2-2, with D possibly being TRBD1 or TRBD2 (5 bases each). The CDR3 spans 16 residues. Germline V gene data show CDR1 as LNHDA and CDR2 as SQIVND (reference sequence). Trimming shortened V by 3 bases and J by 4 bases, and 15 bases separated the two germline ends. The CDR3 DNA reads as TGTGCCAGTAGTATTACGGGGACCACGAGCACCGGGGAGCTGTTTTTT. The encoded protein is CASSITGTTSTGELFF. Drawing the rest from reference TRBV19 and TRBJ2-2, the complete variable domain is DGGITQSPKYLFRKEGQNVTLSCEQNLNHDAMYWYRQDPGQGLRLIYYSQIVNDFQKGDIAEGYSVSREKKESFPLTVTSAQKNPTAFYLCASSITGTTSTGELFFGEGSRLTVL.

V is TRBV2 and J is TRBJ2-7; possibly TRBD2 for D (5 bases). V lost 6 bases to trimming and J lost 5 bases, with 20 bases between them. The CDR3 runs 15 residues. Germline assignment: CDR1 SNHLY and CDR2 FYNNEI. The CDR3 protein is CASSSNDFGGHEQYF. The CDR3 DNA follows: TGTGCCAGCAGCTCGAACGACTTTGGAGGTCACGAGCAGTACTTC.

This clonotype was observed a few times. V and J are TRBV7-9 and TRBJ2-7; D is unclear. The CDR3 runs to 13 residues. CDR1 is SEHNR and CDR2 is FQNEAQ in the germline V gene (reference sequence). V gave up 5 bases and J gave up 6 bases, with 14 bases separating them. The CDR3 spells CASSIGGEPEQYF. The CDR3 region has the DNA TGTGCCAGCAGCATTGGTGGGGAACCCGAGCAGTACTTC.

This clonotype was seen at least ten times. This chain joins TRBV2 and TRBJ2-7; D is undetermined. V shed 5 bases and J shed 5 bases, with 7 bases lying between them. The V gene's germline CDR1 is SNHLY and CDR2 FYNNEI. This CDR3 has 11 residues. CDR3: CASSFQDEQYF. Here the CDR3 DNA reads TGTGCCAGCAGTTTCCAGGACGAGCAGTACTTC. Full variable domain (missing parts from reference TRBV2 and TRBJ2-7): EPEVTQTPSHQVTQMGQEVILRCVPISNHLYFYWYRQILGQKVEFLVSFYNNEISEKSEIFDDQFSVERPDGSNFTLKIRSTKLEDSAMYFCASSFQDEQYFGPGTRLTVT.

CDR3 sequence (DNA): TGTGCCACTAAGAGGGGGTCTAACACTGAAGCTTTCTTT. This translates into CATKRGSNTEAFF. The gene calls are TRBV10-3 and TRBJ1-1; perhaps TRBD1 as D (6 bases). V was pared by 10 bases and J by 2 bases, with 14 bases between. Per germline, CDR1 ENHRY and CDR2 SYGVKD. The CDR3 is made up of 13 amino acids.

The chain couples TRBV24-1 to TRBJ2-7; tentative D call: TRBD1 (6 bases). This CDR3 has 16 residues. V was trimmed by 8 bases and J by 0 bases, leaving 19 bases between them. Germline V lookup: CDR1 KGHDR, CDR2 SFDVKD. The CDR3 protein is CATNYPRDISSYEQYF. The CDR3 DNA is TGTGCCACCAATTACCCCCGGGACATATCCTCCTACGAGCAGTACTTC.

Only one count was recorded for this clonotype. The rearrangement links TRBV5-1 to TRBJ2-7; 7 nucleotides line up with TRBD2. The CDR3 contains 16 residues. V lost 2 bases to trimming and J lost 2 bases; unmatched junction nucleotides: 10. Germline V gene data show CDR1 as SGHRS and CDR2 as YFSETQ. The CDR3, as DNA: TGCGCCAGCAGCTTAACGACGGGAGGAATGACCTACGAGCAGTACTTC. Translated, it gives CASSLTTGGMTYEQYF.

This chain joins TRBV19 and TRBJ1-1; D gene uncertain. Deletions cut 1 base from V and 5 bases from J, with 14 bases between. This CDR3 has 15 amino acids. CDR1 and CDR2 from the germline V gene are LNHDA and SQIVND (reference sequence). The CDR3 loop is CASSIGPHPRTEAFF. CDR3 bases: TGTGCCAGTAGTATAGGTCCCCACCCTCGGACTGAAGCTTTCTTT.

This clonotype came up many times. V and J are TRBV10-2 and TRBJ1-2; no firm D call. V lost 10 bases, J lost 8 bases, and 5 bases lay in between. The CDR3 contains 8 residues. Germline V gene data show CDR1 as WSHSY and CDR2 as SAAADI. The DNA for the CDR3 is TGCGCCACCGGAGGCTACACCTTC. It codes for CATGGYTF.

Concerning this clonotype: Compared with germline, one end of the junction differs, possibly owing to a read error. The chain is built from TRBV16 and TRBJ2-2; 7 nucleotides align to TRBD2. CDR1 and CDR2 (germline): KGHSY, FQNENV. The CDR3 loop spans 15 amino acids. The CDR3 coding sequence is TGTACCAGCAGAGAGGGACTAAGTGGAACCGGGGAGCTGTTTTTT. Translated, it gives CTSREGLSGTGELFF.

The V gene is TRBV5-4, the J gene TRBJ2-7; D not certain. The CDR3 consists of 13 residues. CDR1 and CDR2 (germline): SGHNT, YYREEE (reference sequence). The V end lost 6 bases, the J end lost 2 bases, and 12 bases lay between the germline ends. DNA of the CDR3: TGTGCCAGCACGAGCGCCGACACCTACGAGCAGTACTTC. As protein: CASTSADTYEQYF.

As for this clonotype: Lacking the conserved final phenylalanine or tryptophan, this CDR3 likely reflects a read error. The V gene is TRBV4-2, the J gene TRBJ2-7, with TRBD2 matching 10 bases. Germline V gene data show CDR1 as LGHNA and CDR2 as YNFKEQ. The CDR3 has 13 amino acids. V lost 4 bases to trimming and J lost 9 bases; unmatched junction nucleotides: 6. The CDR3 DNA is TGTGCCAGCAGCCCGGGACTAGCGAGTGCGCAGTACTCC. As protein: CASSPGLASAQYS.

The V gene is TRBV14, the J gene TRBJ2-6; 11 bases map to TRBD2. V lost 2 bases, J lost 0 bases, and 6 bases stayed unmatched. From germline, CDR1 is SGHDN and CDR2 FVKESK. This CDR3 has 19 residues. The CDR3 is CASSQNSGRAPSGANVLTF. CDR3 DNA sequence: TGTGCCAGCAGCCAAAATAGCGGGAGGGCCCCCTCTGGGGCCAACGTCCTGACTTTC.

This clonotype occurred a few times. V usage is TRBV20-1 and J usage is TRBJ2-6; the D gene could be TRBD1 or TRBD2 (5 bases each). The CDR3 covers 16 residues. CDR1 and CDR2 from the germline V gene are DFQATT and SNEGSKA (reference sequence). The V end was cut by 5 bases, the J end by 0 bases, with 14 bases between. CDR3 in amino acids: CSAPGRRSSGANVLTF. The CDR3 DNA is TGCAGTGCTCCGGGACGGAGATCCTCTGGGGCCAACGTCCTGACTTTC.

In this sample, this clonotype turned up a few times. The CDR3 coding sequence is TGTGCCAGCAGCTGGACAGGGGTCACTAATGAAAAACTGTTTTTT. It codes for CASSWTGVTNEKLFF. The chain links TRBV7-9 to TRBJ1-4; 9 nucleotides line up with TRBD1. V was pared by 4 bases and J by 2 bases, with 2 bases of the junction left unmatched. Germline V lookup: CDR1 SEHNR, CDR2 FQNEAQ (reference sequence). The CDR3 is 15 amino acids. Complete variable domain (other parts from reference TRBV7-9 and TRBJ1-4): DTGVSQNPRHKITKRGQNVTFRCDPISEHNRLYWYRQTLGQGPEFLTYFQNEAQLEKSRLLSDRFSAERPKGSFSTLEIQRTEQGDSAMYLCASSWTGVTNEKLFFGSGTQLSVL.

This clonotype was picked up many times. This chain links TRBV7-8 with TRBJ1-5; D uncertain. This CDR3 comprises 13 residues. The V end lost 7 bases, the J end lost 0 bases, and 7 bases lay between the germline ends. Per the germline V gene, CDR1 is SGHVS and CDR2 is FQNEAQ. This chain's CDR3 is CASTHTSNQPQHF. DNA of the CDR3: TGTGCCAGCACCCACACTAGCAATCAGCCCCAGCATTTT.